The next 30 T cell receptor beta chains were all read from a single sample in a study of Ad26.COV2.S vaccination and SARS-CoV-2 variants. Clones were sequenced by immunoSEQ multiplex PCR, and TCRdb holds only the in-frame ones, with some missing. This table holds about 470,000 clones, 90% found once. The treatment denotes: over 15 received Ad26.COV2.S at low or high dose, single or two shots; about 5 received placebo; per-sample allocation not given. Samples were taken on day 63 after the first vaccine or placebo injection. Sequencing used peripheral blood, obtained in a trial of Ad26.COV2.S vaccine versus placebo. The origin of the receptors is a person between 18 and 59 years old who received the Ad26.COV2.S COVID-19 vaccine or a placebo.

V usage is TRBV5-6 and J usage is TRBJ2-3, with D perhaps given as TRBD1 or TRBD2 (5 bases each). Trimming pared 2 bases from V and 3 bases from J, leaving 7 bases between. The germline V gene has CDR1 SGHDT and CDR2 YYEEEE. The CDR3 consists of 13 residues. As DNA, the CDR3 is TGTGCCAGCAGCTTTGGGGGTACAGATACGCAGTATTTT. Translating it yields CASSFGGTDTQYF.

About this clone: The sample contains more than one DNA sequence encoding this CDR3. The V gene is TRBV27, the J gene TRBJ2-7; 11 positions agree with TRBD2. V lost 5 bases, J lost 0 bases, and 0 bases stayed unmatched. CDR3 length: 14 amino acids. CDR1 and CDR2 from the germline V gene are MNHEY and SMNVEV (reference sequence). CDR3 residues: CASSTSGSSYEQYF. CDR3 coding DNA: TGTGCCAGCAGTACTAGCGGGAGCTCCTACGAGCAGTACTTC.

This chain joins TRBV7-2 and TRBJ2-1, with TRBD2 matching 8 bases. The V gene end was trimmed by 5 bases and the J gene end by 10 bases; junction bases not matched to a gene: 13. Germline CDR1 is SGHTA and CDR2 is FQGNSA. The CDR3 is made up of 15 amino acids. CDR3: CASSPNPGGLGEQFF. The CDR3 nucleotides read TGTGCCAGCAGCCCAAACCCGGGGGGGTTGGGCGAGCAGTTCTTC.

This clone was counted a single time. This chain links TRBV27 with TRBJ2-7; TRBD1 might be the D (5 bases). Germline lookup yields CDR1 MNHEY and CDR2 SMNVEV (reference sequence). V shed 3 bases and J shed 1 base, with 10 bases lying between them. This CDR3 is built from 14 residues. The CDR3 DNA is TGTGCCAGCAGTTTCGCCCAGGGTTCCTACGAGCAGTACTTC. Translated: CASSFAQGSYEQYF.

In DNA, the CDR3 is TGTGCCAGCAGTTTTAAGACAGGGGACGGCTACACCTTC. Amino acid sequence: CASSFKTGDGYTF. The V gene is TRBV27, the J gene TRBJ1-2; TRBD1 agrees at 8 bases. Germline assignment: CDR1 MNHEY and CDR2 SMNVEV (reference sequence). CDR3 length: 13 amino acids. V shed 3 bases and J 8 bases; nucleotides not matched to a gene: 5.

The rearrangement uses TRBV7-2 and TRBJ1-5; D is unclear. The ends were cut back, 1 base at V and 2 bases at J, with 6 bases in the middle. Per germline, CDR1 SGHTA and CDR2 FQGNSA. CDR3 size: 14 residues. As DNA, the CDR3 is TGTGCCAGCAGCTTAGATGCGGGCAATCAGCCCCAGCATTTT. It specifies CASSLDAGNQPQHF.

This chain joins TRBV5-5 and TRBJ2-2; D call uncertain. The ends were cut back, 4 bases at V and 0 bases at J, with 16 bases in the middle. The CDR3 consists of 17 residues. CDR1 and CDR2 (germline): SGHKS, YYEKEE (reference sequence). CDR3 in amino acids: CASSLGIAGANTGELFF. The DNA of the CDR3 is TGTGCCAGCAGCCTGGGCATTGCAGGAGCGAACACCGGGGAGCTGTTTTTT.

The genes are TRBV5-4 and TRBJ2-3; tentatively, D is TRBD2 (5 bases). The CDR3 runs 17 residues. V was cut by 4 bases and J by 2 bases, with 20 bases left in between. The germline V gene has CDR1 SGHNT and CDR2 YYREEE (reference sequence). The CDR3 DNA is TGTGCCAGCAGCCCCGGAGGCCCAGCGTCTTACACAGATACGCAGTATTTT. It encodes CASSPGGPASYTDTQYF.

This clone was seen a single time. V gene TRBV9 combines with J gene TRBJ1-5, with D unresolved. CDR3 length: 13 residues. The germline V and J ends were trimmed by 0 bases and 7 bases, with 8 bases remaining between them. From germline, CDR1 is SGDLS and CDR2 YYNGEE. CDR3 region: CASSVGVTQPQHF. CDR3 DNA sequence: TGTGCCAGCAGCGTAGGGGTCACGCAGCCCCAGCATTTT.

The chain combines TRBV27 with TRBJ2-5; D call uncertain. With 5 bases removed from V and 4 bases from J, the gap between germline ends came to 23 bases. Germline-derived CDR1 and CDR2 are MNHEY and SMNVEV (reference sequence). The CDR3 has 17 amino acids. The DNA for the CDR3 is TGTGCCAGCAGTCCAGCAAGGGAAGATACTCCAACAGAGACCCAGTACTTC. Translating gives CASSPAREDTPTETQYF.

CDR3 amino acids: CASSIVLMGNGYTF. The CDR3 DNA is TGTGCCAGTAGTATAGTCCTCATGGGAAATGGCTACACCTTC. The chain links TRBV19 to TRBJ1-2; D ambiguous. There are 14 residues in the CDR3. V dropped 1 base and J dropped 6 bases, with 12 bases sitting between them. CDR1 and CDR2 (germline): LNHDA, SQIVND (reference sequence). Filled out from reference TRBV19 and TRBJ1-2, the complete variable domain reads DGGITQSPKYLFRKEGQNVTLSCEQNLNHDAMYWYRQDPGQGLRLIYYSQIVNDFQKGDIAEGYSVSREKKESFPLTVTSAQKNPTAFYLCASSIVLMGNGYTFGSGTRLTVV.

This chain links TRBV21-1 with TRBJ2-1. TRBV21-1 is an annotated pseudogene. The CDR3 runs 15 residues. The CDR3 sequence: CASSKGLDNYNEQFF. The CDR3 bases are TGTGCCAGCAGCAAAGGCTTGGATAACTACAATGAGCAGTTCTTC.

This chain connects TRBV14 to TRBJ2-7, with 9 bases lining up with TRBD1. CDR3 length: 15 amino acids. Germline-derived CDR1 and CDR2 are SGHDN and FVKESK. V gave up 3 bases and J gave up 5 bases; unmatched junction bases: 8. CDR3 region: CASSHWGQGSNEQYF. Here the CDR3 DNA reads TGTGCCAGCAGCCATTGGGGACAGGGATCGAACGAGCAGTACTTC. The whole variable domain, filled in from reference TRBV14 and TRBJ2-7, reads EAGVTQFPSHSVIEKGQTVTLRCDPISGHDNLYWYRRVMGKEIKFLLHFVKESKQDESGMPNNRFLAERTGGTYSTLKVQPAELEDSGVYFCASSHWGQGSNEQYFGPGTRLTVT.

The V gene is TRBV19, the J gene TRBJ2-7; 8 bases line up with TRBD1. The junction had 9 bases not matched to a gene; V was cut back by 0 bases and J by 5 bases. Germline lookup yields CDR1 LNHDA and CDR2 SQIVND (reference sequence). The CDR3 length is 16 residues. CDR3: CASSIEGTGARDEQYF. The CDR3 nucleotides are TGTGCCAGTAGTATAGAAGGGACAGGCGCCCGGGACGAGCAGTACTTC.

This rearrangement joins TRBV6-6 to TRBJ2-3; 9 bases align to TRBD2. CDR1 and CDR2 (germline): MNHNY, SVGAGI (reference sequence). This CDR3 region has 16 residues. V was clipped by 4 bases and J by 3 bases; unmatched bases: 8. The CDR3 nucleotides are TGTGCCAGCAGTTCGGCTAGCGGGATGGGGACAGATACGCAGTATTTT. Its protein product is CASSSASGMGTDTQYF.

The CDR3: CASSPARYEKLFF. The CDR3 DNA reads as TGTGCCAGCAGTCCAGCCCGTTATGAAAAACTGTTTTTT. The rearrangement uses TRBV28 and TRBJ1-4; D gene ambiguous. Per germline, CDR1 MDHEN and CDR2 SYDVKM. CDR3 length: 13 residues. V was cut by 5 bases and J by 6 bases, with 10 bases left in between.

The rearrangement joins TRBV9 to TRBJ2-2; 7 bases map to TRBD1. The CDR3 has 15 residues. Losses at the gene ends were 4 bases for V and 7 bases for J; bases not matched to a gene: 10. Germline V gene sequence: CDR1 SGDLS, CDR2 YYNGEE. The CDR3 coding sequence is TGTGCCAGCAGCCCGCCAGACAGGGCCCACGGGGAGCTGTTTTTT. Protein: CASSPPDRAHGELFF.

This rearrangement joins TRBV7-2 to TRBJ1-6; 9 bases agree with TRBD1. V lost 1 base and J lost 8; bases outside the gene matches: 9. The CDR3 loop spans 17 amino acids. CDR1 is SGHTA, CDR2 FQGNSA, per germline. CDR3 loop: CASSLGNRGRFHSPLHF. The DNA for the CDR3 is TGTGCCAGCAGCTTAGGGAACAGGGGGCGATTCCATTCACCCCTCCACTTT. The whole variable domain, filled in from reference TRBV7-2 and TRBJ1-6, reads GAGVSQSPSNKVTEKGKDVELRCDPISGHTALYWYRQSLGQGLEFLIYFQGNSAPDKSGLPSDRFSAERTGGSVSTLTIQRTQQEDSAVYLCASSLGNRGRFHSPLHFGNGTRLTVT.

For the CDR3, the DNA is TGTGCCACCAGTGACACCGGGACACCGATGGCAGCTTTCTTT. Its translation is CATSDTGTPMAAFF. The V gene is TRBV24-1, the J gene TRBJ1-1, with D perhaps matching TRBD1 (6 bases). The V gene's germline CDR1 is KGHDR and CDR2 SFDVKD. This CDR3 is built from 14 residues. The germline V and J ends were trimmed by 4 bases and 10 bases, with 18 bases remaining between them.

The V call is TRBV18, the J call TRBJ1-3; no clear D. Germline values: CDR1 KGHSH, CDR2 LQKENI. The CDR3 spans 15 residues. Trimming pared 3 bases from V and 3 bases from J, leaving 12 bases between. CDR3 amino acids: CASSPPVGRGNTIYF. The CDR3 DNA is TGTGCCAGCTCACCCCCCGTTGGACGTGGAAACACCATATATTTT.

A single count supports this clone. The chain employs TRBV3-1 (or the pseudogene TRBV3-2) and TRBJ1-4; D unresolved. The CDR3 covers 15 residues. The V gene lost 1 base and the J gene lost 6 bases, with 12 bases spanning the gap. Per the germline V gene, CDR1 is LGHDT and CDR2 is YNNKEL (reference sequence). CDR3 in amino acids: CASSQGTLRDEKLFF. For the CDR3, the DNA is TGTGCCAGCAGCCAAGGGACCTTACGGGATGAAAAACTGTTTTTT.

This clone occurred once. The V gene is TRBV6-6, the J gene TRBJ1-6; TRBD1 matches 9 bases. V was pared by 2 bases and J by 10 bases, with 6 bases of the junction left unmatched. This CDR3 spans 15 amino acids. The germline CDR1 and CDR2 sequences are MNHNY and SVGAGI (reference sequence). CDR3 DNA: TGTGCCAGCAGTTACCAGCCGGGACAGGGCTCACCCCTCCACTTT. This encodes CASSYQPGQGSPLHF.

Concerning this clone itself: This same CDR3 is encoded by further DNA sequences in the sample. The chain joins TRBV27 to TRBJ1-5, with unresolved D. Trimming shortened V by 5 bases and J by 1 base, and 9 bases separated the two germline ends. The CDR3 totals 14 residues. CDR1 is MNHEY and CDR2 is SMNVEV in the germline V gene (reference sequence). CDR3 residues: CASSLKGSNQPQHF. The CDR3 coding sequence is TGTGCCAGCAGTCTTAAGGGAAGCAATCAGCCCCAGCATTTT.

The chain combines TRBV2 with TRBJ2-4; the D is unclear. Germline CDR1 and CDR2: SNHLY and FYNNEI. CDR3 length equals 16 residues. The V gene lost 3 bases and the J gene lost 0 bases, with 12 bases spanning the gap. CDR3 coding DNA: TGTGCCAGCAGTGATGGTATAGATCTAGCCAAAAACATTCAGTACTTC. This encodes CASSDGIDLAKNIQYF.

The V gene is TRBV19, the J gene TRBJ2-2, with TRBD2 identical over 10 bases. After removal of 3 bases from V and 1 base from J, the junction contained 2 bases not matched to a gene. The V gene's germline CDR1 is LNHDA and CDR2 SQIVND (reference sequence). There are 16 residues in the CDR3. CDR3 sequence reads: CASSISGRLNTGELFF. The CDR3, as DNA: TGTGCCAGTAGTATTAGCGGGAGGCTGAACACCGGGGAGCTGTTTTTT.

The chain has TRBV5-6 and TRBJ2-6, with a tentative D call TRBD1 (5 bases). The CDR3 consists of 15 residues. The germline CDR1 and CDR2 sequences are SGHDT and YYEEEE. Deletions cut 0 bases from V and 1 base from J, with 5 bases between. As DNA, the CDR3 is TGTGCCAGCAGCTTGGAGGGGTCTGGGGCCAACGTCCTGACTTTC. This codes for CASSLEGSGANVLTF.

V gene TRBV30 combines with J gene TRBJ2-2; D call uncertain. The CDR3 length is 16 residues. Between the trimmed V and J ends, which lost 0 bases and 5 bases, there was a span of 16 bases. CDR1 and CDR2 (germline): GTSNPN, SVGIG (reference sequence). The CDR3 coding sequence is TGTGCCTGGAGTGTACTGAAGGGCGGCGGTACCGGGGAGCTGTTTTTT. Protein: CAWSVLKGGGTGELFF.

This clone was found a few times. The CDR3 region is CASSQGPVRGANQPQHF. The CDR3 DNA follows: TGTGCCAGCAGTCAGGGTCCAGTCAGGGGGGCCAATCAGCCCCAGCATTTT. The gene calls are TRBV27 and TRBJ1-5, with TRBD1 matching over 7 bases. The V gene's germline CDR1 is MNHEY and CDR2 SMNVEV (reference sequence). The CDR3 is 17 residues long. V trimming: 5 bases; J trimming: 3 bases; junction bases outside the gene matches: 13.

This chain's CDR3 is CASAPSWADTQYF. CDR3 sequence (DNA): TGTGCCAGTGCACCCAGCTGGGCAGATACGCAGTATTTT. The chain combines TRBV19 with TRBJ2-3, with no clear D. This CDR3 region has 13 residues. Trimming cost V 8 bases and J 4 bases, with 13 bases left between them. CDR1 is LNHDA, CDR2 SQIVND, per germline (reference sequence). Together with reference TRBV19 and TRBJ2-3, the CDR3 gives the full variable domain: DGGITQSPKYLFRKEGQNVTLSCEQNLNHDAMYWYRQDPGQGLRLIYYSQIVNDFQKGDIAEGYSVSREKKESFPLTVTSAQKNPTAFYLCASAPSWADTQYFGPGTRLTVL.

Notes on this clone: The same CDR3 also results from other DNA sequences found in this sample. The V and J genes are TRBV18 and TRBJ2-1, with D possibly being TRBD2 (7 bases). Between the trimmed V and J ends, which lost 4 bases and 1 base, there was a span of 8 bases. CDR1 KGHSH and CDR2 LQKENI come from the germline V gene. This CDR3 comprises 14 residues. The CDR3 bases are TGTGCCAGCTCACAGGGGGGGTCCTACAATGAGCAGTTCTTC. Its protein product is CASSQGGSYNEQFF.